This T cell receptor (beta chain) is from a study of OX40 agonist ivuxolimab in advanced cancers. Study at large: Of the participants, 35% to 50% had some prior anti-PD-1, anti-PD-L1 or anti-CTLA-4 therapy, which was allowed. Findings and limits, study-wide: Certain nonresponders additionally had low normalized T-cell clonal expansion.

This CDR3 region has 17 residues. On this clone itself: Its antigen is undetermined.

Using immunoSEQ multiplex PCR, the repertoire was profiled, and TCRdb retains in-frame clones only, with some absent. The data hold 65,000 or so clones, with around 80% observed a single time. The chain recombines TRBV21-1 with TRBJ1-1; the table gives TRBD1 as D, unverified against the DNA. TRBV21-1 is reported as a pseudogene. The clonotype was recovered from an adult with an advanced solid tumor such as melanoma, head and neck, liver or kidney cancer. The specimen was CD4+ or CD8+ T cells sorted from blood, collected in a trial of the OX40 agonist ivuxolimab. CDR3 DNA sequence: TGTGCCAGCAGCTCCCCTGCGGGACAGGGGCAGAACACTGAAGCTTTCTTT. Translated, it gives CASSSPAGQGQNTEAFF.